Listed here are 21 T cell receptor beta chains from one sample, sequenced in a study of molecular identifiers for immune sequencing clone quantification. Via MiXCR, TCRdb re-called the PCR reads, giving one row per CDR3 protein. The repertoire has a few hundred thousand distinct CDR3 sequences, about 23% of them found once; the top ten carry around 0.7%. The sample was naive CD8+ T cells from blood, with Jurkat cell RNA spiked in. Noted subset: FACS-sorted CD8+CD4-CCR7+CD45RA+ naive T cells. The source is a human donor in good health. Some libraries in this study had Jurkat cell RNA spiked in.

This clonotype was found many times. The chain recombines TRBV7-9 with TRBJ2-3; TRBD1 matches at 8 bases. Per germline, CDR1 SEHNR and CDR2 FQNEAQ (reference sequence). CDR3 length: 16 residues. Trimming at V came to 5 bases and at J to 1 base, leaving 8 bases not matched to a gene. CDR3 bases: TGTGCCAGCAGCGCCACAGGGGGGAAAGGCACAGATACGCAGTATTTT. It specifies CASSATGGKGTDTQYF. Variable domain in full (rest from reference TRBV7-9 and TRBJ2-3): DTGVSQNPRHKITKRGQNVTFRCDPISEHNRLYWYRQTLGQGPEFLTYFQNEAQLEKSRLLSDRFSAERPKGSFSTLEIQRTEQGDSAMYLCASSATGGKGTDTQYFGPGTRLTVL.

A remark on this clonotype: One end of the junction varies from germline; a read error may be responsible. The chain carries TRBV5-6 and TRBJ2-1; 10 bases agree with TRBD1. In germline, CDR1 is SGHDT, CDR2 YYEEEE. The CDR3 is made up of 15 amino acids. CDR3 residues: CASSLSGTGEDEQLF. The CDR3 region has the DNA TGTGCCAGCAGCCTTTCCGGGACAGGGGAGGATGAGCAGCTCTTC.

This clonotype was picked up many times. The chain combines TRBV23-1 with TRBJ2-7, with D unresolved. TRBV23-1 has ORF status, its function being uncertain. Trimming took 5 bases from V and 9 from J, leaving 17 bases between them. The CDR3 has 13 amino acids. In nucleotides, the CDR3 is TGCGCCAGCAGTAGTGACCCCGGGCCAGGGCAGTACTTC. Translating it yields CASSSDPGPGQYF.

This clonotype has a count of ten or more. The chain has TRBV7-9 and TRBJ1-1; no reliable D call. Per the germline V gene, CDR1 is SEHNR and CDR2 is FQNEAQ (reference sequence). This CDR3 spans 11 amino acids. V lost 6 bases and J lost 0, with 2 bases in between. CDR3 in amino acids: CASRMNTEAFF. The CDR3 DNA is TGTGCCAGCAGGATGAACACTGAAGCTTTCTTT.

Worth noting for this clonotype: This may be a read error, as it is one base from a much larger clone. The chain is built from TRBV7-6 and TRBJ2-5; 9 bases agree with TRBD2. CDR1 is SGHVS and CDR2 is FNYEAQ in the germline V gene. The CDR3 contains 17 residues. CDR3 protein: CASSLAETSGYQEPQYF. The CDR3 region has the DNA TGTGCCAGCAGCTTAGCAGAGACTAGCGGATACCAAGAGCCCCAGTACTTC.

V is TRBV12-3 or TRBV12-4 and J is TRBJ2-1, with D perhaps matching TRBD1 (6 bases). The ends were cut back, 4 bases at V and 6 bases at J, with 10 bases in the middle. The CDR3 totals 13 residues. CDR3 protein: CASSSDRPNEQFF. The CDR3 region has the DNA TGTGCCAGCAGTTCCGACAGGCCCAATGAGCAGTTCTTC.

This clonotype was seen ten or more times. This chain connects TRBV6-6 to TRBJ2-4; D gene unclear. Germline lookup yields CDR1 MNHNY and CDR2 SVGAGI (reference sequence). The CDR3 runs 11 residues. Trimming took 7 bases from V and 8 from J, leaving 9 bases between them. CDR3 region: CASNHADIQYF. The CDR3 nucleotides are TGTGCCAGCAATCATGCGGACATTCAGTACTTC.

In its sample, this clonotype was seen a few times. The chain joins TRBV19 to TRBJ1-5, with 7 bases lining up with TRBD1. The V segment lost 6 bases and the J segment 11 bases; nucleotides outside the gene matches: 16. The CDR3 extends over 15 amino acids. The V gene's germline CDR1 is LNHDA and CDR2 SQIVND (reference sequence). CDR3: CASRKAGQTQFSQHF. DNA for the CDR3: TGTGCCAGTAGGAAAGCGGGACAGACGCAATTTTCCCAGCATTTT.

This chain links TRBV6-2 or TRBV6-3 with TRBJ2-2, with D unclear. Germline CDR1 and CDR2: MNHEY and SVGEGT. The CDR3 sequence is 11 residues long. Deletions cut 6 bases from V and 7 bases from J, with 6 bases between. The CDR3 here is CASRRDGELFF. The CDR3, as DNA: TGTGCCAGCAGGAGAGACGGGGAGCTGTTTTTT.

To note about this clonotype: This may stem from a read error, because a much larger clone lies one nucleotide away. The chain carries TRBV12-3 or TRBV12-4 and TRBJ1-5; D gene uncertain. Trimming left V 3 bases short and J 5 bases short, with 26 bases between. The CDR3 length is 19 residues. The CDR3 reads CASSFILVGPPIMDQPQHF. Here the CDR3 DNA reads TGTGCCAGCAGTTTCATTCTGGTGGGCCCCCCAATAATGGATCAGCCCCAGCATTTT.

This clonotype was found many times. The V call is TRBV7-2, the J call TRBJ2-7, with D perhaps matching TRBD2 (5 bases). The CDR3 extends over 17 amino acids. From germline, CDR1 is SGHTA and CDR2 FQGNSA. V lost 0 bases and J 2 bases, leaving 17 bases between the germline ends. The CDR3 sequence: CASSLALGPSPTYEQYF. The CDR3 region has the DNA TGTGCCAGCAGCTTAGCGCTTGGCCCTAGCCCAACCTACGAGCAGTACTTC.

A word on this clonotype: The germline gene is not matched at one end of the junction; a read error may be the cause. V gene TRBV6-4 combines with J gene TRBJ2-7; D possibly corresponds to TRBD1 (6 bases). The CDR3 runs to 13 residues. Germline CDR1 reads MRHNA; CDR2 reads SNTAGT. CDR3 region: CASGEGQNYEQYF. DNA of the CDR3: TGTGCCAGCGGTGAGGGACAAAATTATGAACAGTACTTC.

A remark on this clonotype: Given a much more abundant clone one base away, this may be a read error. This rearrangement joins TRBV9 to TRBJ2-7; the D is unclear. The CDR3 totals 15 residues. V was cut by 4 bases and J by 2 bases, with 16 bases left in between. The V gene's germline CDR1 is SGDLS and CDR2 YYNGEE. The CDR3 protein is CASSPHGPSPYEQYF. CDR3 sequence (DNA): TGTGCCAGCAGCCCCCATGGACCGAGCCCCTACGAGCAGTACTTC.

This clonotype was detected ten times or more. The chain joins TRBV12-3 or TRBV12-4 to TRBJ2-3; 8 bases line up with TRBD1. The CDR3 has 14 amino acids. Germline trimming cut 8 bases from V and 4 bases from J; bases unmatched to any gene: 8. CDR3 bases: TGTGCCAGCGGCGGACAGGGTAGTCCAGATACGCAGTATTTT. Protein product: CASGGQGSPDTQYF.

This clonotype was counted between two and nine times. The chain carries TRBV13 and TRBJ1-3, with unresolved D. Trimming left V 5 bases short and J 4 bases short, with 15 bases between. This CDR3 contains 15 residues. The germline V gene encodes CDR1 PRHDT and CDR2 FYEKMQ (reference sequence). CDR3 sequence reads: CASSIASSIGNTIYF. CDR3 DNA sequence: TGTGCCAGCAGCATCGCTTCGAGCATCGGAAACACCATATATTTT. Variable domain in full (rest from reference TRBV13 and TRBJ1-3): AAGVIQSPRHLIKEKRETATLKCYPIPRHDTVYWYQQGPGQDPQFLISFYEKMQSDKGSIPDRFSAQQFSDYHSELNMSSLELGDSALYFCASSIASSIGNTIYFGEGSWLTVV.

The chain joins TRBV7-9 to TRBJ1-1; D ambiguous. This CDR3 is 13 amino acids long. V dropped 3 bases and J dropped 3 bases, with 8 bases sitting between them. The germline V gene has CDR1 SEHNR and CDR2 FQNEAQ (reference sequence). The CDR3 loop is CASSLSMDTEAFF. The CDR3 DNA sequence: TGTGCCAGCAGCTTGTCGATGGACACTGAAGCTTTCTTT.

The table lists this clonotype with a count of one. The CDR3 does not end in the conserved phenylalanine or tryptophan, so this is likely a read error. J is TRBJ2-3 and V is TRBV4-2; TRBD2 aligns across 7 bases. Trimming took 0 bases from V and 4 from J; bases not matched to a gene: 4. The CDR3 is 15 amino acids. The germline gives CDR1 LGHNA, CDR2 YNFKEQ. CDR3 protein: CASSQEVLAADTQYL. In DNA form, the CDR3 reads TGTGCCAGCAGCCAAGAGGTCCTAGCGGCAGATACGCAGTATCTT.

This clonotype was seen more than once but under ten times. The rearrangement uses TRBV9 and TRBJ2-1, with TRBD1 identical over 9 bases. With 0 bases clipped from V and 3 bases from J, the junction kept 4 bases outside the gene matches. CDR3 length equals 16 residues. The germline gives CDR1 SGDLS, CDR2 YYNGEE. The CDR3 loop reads CASSVGGTGNYNEQFF. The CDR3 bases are TGTGCCAGCAGCGTAGGAGGGACAGGGAACTACAATGAGCAGTTCTTC.

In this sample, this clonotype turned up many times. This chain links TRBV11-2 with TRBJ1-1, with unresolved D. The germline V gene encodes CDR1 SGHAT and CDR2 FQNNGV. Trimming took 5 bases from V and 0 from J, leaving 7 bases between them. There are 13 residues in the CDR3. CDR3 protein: CASSPGMNTEAFF. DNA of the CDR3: TGTGCCAGCAGCCCTGGCATGAACACTGAAGCTTTCTTT.

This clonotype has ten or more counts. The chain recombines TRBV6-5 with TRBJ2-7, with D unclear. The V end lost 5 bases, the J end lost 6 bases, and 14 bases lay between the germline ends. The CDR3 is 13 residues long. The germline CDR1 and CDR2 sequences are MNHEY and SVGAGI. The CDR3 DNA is TGTGCCAGCAGTCATTCCCCGGCGACCGAGCAGTACTTC. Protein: CASSHSPATEQYF.

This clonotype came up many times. CDR3 in DNA: TGTGCCAGCAGCTTTAAGGGCACAGATACGCAGTATTTT. This encodes CASSFKGTDTQYF. V usage is TRBV13 and J usage is TRBJ2-3; D is ambiguous. CDR3 length equals 13 residues. Germline CDR1 PRHDT, CDR2 FYEKMQ (reference sequence). Between the trimmed V and J ends, which lost 3 bases and 1 base, there was a span of 5 bases.